Listed here are 30 T cell receptor beta chains from one sample, sequenced in a study of blood T cell repertoires in COVID-19. The repertoire was sequenced with immunoSEQ multiplex PCR; TCRdb's copy has only in-frame clones and lacks some. The table has about 230,000 clones, approximately 87% seen once. Sequencing input: peripheral blood. These receptors came from a woman in her 70s with active or convalescent COVID-19.

The chain couples TRBV6-2 or TRBV6-3 to TRBJ1-6; D gene uncertain. Germline V gene sequence: CDR1 MNHEY, CDR2 SVGEGT. CDR3 length: 14 residues. V shed 4 bases and J shed 5 bases, with 9 bases lying between them. This CDR3 is CASSFASDNSPLHF. CDR3 bases: TGTGCCAGCAGTTTTGCCTCGGATAATTCACCCCTCCACTTT.

The V and J genes are TRBV7-6 and TRBJ2-1, with D possibly TRBD2 on 6 matching bases. Trimming removed 0 bases from V and 7 bases from J, with 10 bases in between. The CDR3 contains 14 residues. Germline V lookup: CDR1 SGHVS, CDR2 FNYEAQ. CDR3 sequence reads: CASSLADGGNEQFF. The CDR3 nucleotides read TGTGCCAGCAGCTTAGCGGATGGGGGGAATGAGCAGTTCTTC.

The CDR3 region is CASRGTGINSYEQYF. For the CDR3, the DNA is TGTGCCAGCAGGGGGACAGGTATCAACTCCTACGAGCAGTACTTC. The genes are TRBV6-6 and TRBJ2-7, with 8 bases identical to TRBD1. The CDR3 covers 15 residues. Germline CDR1 reads MNHNY; CDR2 reads SVGAGI (reference sequence). The V segment lost 6 bases and the J segment 0 bases; nucleotides outside the gene matches: 7.

The chain carries TRBV3-1 (or the pseudogene TRBV3-2) and TRBJ2-7; TRBD2 aligns across 13 bases. Germline CDR1 is LGHDT and CDR2 is YNNKEL (reference sequence). The CDR3 sequence is 17 residues long. V dropped 4 bases and J dropped 6; count of bases not matched to a gene: 12. In nucleotides, the CDR3 is TGTGCCAGCAGCCGAGGGGGACTAGCGGGGTCCCCCGGCGAGCAGTACTTC. It encodes CASSRGGLAGSPGEQYF.

The chain couples TRBV5-4 to TRBJ2-5; the D is unclear. V was cut by 4 bases and J by 5 bases, with 15 bases left in between. Germline V lookup: CDR1 SGHNT, CDR2 YYREEE (reference sequence). The CDR3 extends over 14 amino acids. CDR3 DNA sequence: TGTGCCAGCAGCGGAAGGAGCACGGGTGAGACCCAGTACTTC. Its protein is CASSGRSTGETQYF.

J is TRBJ1-2 and V is TRBV28; 7 bases are shared with TRBD1. V was clipped by 6 bases and J by 8 bases; unmatched bases: 12. The CDR3 runs to 14 residues. Per germline, CDR1 MDHEN and CDR2 SYDVKM. The CDR3 DNA sequence: TGTGCCAGCAGCGATAACAGGGGTGTGAGGGGCTACACCTTC. Protein sequence: CASSDNRGVRGYTF.

The chain couples TRBV30 to TRBJ1-1; 7 bases map to TRBD1. Trimming cost V 1 base and J 4 bases; bases outside gene matches: 6. Germline V gene lookup returns CDR1 GTSNPN and CDR2 SVGIG (reference sequence). The CDR3 is 14 residues long. CDR3 sequence (DNA): TGTGCCTGGAGTGCCCTCCAGGGGGGCACTGAAGCTTTCTTT. This codes for CAWSALQGGTEAFF.

The rearrangement links TRBV5-4 to TRBJ2-5; D gene unclear. This CDR3 contains 16 residues. Germline lookup yields CDR1 SGHNT and CDR2 YYREEE (reference sequence). V lost 3 bases and J 4 bases, leaving 19 bases between the germline ends. The CDR3 DNA is TGTGCCAGCAGCTCCCCCGCGGAGCCGTCGGGAGAGACCCAGTACTTC. The encoded protein is CASSSPAEPSGETQYF.

The chain combines TRBV5-4 with TRBJ2-3; 7 bases line up with TRBD2. The CDR3 length is 15 residues. V shed 4 bases, J shed 1 base, and the junction held 6 bases outside the gene matches. Germline CDR1 SGHNT, CDR2 YYREEE (reference sequence). The CDR3 reads CASSRDGGGTDTQYF. The CDR3 DNA sequence: TGTGCCAGCAGCAGGGATGGGGGGGGCACAGATACGCAGTATTTT.

The chain has TRBV4-2 and TRBJ1-6; 8 bases are shared with TRBD1. The CDR3 consists of 16 residues. After removal of 5 bases from V and 5 bases from J, the junction contained 8 bases not matched to a gene. Germline values: CDR1 LGHNA, CDR2 YNFKEQ. The CDR3 loop is CASSSPDRAHNSPLHF. The CDR3 nucleotides read TGTGCCAGCAGCTCCCCGGACAGGGCGCATAATTCACCCCTCCACTTT.

The chain is built from TRBV18 and TRBJ2-5; D is possibly TRBD1 (7 bases). This CDR3 region has 16 residues. V was cut by 0 bases and J by 4 bases, with 15 bases left in between. From germline, CDR1 is KGHSH and CDR2 LQKENI. The CDR3 reads CASSPPTGVEGETQYF. CDR3 in DNA: TGTGCCAGCTCACCACCTACAGGGGTGGAGGGAGAGACCCAGTACTTC.

The chain joins TRBV5-1 to TRBJ2-5; 9 nucleotides align to TRBD1. CDR1 is SGHRS, CDR2 YFSETQ, per germline. Germline trimming cut 9 bases from V and 4 bases from J; bases unmatched to any gene: 10. The CDR3 extends over 14 amino acids. CDR3 nucleotides: TGCGCCACCTCTACAGGGGGCTGGGCAGAGACCCAGTACTTC. This gives the protein CATSTGGWAETQYF.

This sequence joins TRBV9 and TRBJ2-3; TRBD2 matches at 7 bases. The CDR3 loop spans 15 amino acids. The J segment lost 0 bases and the V segment lost 4 bases, leaving 5 bases of the junction unmatched. The V gene's germline CDR1 is SGDLS and CDR2 YYNGEE. In nucleotides, the CDR3 is TGTGCCAGCAGCTTCTCCGGGAGGAGCACAGATACGCAGTATTTT. This translates into CASSFSGRSTDTQYF.

A few counts support this clone. The chain combines TRBV5-1 with TRBJ2-1, with no clear D. Germline V gene lookup returns CDR1 SGHRS and CDR2 YFSETQ. V was pared by 0 bases and J by 8 bases, with 12 bases between. The CDR3 is 14 amino acids. CDR3 loop: CASSLVVAHYEQFF. CDR3 DNA sequence: TGCGCCAGCAGCTTGGTGGTAGCCCACTATGAGCAGTTCTTC.

On this clone itself: Other DNA variants within this sample encode the same CDR3. The chain joins TRBV30 to TRBJ1-5; D uncertain. With 2 bases removed from V and 2 bases from J, the gap between germline ends came to 7 bases. This CDR3 is 13 amino acids long. Germline CDR1 reads GTSNPN; CDR2 reads SVGIG (reference sequence). Here the CDR3 reads CAWSLGGNQPQHF. The CDR3 DNA is TGTGCCTGGAGTCTCGGGGGCAATCAGCCCCAGCATTTT.

The chain joins TRBV11-2 to TRBJ1-4; TRBD1 is a possible D gene (5 bases). The V gene lost 1 base and the J gene lost 4 bases, with 10 bases spanning the gap. The CDR3 has 15 amino acids. Germline lookup yields CDR1 SGHAT and CDR2 FQNNGV. In DNA form, the CDR3 reads TGTGCCAGCAGCTTAGCGTGGGGCGGTAATGAAAAACTGTTTTTT. This codes for CASSLAWGGNEKLFF.

V gene TRBV2 combines with J gene TRBJ1-1, with TRBD1 matching 7 bases. Germline trimming cut 4 bases from V and 4 bases from J; bases unmatched to any gene: 6. There are 14 residues in the CDR3. In germline, CDR1 is SNHLY, CDR2 FYNNEI. CDR3 nucleotide sequence: TGTGCCAGCAGTGGGACAGGAGGCTTCACTGAAGCTTTCTTT. This codes for CASSGTGGFTEAFF.

This clone has only a few counts. The chain employs TRBV4-2 and TRBJ2-1; perhaps TRBD1 as D (6 bases). V dropped 0 bases and J dropped 6 bases, with 12 bases sitting between them. CDR1 is LGHNA and CDR2 is YNFKEQ in the germline V gene. The CDR3 is 15 amino acids. The CDR3 here is CASSQDPIRGNEQFF. The CDR3 region has the DNA TGTGCCAGCAGCCAAGACCCCATCAGGGGCAATGAGCAGTTCTTC.

This clone was seen a handful of times. The chain links TRBV27 to TRBJ1-1; possible D gene TRBD1, 5 bases. The CDR3 has 18 residues. V lost 0 bases to trimming and J lost 1 base, with 18 bases between them. Germline CDR1 reads MNHEY; CDR2 reads SMNVEV (reference sequence). DNA of the CDR3: TGTGCCAGCAGTTTATCTCTTCGGACTCGGGGGAAGAACACTGAAGCTTTCTTT. Protein product: CASSLSLRTRGKNTEAFF.

The chain combines TRBV5-4 with TRBJ1-1, with 7 bases aligning to TRBD1. Germline lookup yields CDR1 SGHNT and CDR2 YYREEE (reference sequence). The CDR3 contains 17 residues. V lost 3 bases, J lost 7 bases, and 18 bases stayed unmatched. CDR3 protein: CASSSQTGIGFLGEAFF. CDR3 in DNA: TGTGCCAGCAGCTCGCAGACAGGGATCGGGTTTCTAGGTGAAGCTTTCTTT. Together with reference TRBV5-4 and TRBJ1-1, the CDR3 gives the full variable domain: ETGVTQSPTHLIKTRGQQVTLRCSSQSGHNTVSWYQQALGQGPQFIFQYYREEENGRGNFPPRFSGLQFPNYSSELNVNALELDDSALYLCASSSQTGIGFLGEAFFGQGTRLTVV.

Comment on this clone: The germline gene is not matched at one end of the junction; a read error may be the cause. The chain joins TRBV6-5 to TRBJ2-7, with 8 bases fitting TRBD2. CDR1 is MNHEY, CDR2 SVGAGI, per germline. The CDR3 covers 14 residues. Written as DNA, the CDR3 is TGTGCCAGCAGTTACGGTTTTAGCGGGGACGAACAGTACTTC. This codes for CASSYGFSGDEQYF.

The chain recombines TRBV10-2 with TRBJ2-5; possible D gene TRBD2, 6 bases. Per the germline V gene, CDR1 is WSHSY and CDR2 is SAAADI. Deletions cut 2 bases from V and 5 bases from J, with 21 bases between. CDR3 length: 17 amino acids. CDR3 residues: CASSEPYELAVEETQYF. The DNA of the CDR3 is TGCGCCAGCAGTGAGCCCTATGAGTTAGCGGTGGAGGAGACCCAGTACTTC.

The chain combines TRBV4-1 with TRBJ1-2; D uncertain. The CDR3 loop spans 14 amino acids. Germline CDR1 is MGHRA and CDR2 is YSYEKL. V lost 1 base and J 4 bases, leaving 10 bases between the germline ends. The CDR3 sequence is CASSQGLISYGYTF. The CDR3, as DNA: TGCGCCAGCAGCCAAGGTCTGATTAGCTATGGCTACACCTTC.

This chain uses TRBV30 with TRBJ2-2, with a possible D match to TRBD1 (5 bases). Deletions cut 5 bases from V and 3 bases from J, with 16 bases between. This CDR3 spans 15 amino acids. Germline-derived CDR1 and CDR2 are GTSNPN and SVGIG (reference sequence). This chain's CDR3 is CAWGAPGFYTGELFF. In DNA, the CDR3 is TGTGCCTGGGGGGCCCCAGGGTTTTACACCGGGGAGCTGTTTTTT.

The rearrangement uses TRBV6-5 and TRBJ1-4, with D hard to call. This CDR3 region has 15 residues. CDR1 is MNHEY and CDR2 is SVGAGI in the germline V gene. The V and J ends lost 6 bases and 5 bases respectively, with 16 bases between them. CDR3 DNA sequence: TGTGCCAGCAGAAATCTCCCCTCGAGGAATGAAAAACTGTTTTTT. Protein: CASRNLPSRNEKLFF.

This rearrangement joins TRBV4-1 to TRBJ1-1; 8 bases agree with TRBD1. CDR1 MGHRA and CDR2 YSYEKL come from the germline V gene. This CDR3 spans 13 amino acids. V was pared by 4 bases and J by 6 bases, with 4 bases of the junction left unmatched. Written as DNA, the CDR3 is TGCGCCAGCAGCCGAGACAGGGGATCTGAAGCTTTCTTT. It yields the protein CASSRDRGSEAFF.

The chain links TRBV6-5 to TRBJ1-5, with a tentative D call TRBD1 (5 bases). The germline V gene has CDR1 MNHEY and CDR2 SVGAGI. The CDR3 extends over 15 amino acids. The germline V and J ends were trimmed by 7 bases and 4 bases, with 17 bases remaining between them. The CDR3: CASTGQGGRNQPQHF. The CDR3 nucleotides read TGTGCCAGCACCGGCCAGGGAGGACGGAATCAGCCCCAGCATTTT.

This clone was seen a handful of times. The gene calls are TRBV4-2 and TRBJ1-1; a weak D match, TRBD1 (6 bases). Trimming pared 4 bases from V and 9 bases from J, leaving 15 bases between. This CDR3 contains 13 residues. From germline, CDR1 is LGHNA and CDR2 YNFKEQ. The CDR3 sequence is CASSRRGDDQAFF. The CDR3 DNA is TGTGCCAGCAGCCGCAGGGGCGATGATCAAGCTTTCTTT.

This clone has more than one count but fewer than ten. V and J are TRBV5-4 and TRBJ1-1; 7 nucleotides agree with TRBD1. This CDR3 has 16 amino acids. Germline CDR1 reads SGHNT; CDR2 reads YYREEE (reference sequence). V lost 1 base to trimming and J lost 7 bases; unmatched junction nucleotides: 13. CDR3 nucleotides: TGTGCCAGCAGCTTGCCCCCGCCACAGGGGCAGAATGAAGCTTTCTTT. This gives the protein CASSLPPPQGQNEAFF.

The chain is built from TRBV5-5 and TRBJ1-2; unclear D gene. The CDR3 has 14 residues. The germline V gene encodes CDR1 SGHKS and CDR2 YYEKEE (reference sequence). V was cut by 0 bases and J by 2 bases, with 8 bases left in between. CDR3 nucleotide sequence: TGTGCCAGCAGCTTGGTGCAGGCCAACTATGGCTACACCTTC. This translates into CASSLVQANYGYTF.